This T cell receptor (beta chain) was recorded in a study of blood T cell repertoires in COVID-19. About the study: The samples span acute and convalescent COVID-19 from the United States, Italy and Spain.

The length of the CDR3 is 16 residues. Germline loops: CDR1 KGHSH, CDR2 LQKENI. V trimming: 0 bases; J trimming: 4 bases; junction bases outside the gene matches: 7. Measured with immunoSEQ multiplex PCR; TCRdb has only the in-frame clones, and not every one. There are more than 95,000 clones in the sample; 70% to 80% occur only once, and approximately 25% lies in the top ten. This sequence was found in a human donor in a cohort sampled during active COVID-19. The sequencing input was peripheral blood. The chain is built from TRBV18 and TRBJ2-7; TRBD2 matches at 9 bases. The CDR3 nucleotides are TGTGCCAGCTCACCACCCCTCTCCCTAGCGGGGTACGAGCAGTACTTC. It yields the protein CASSPPLSLAGYEQYF.